These 10 T cell receptor beta chains were sequenced from one sample in a study of tumor-infiltrating lymphocytes in localized non-small cell lung cancer. Profiling relied on immunoSEQ multiplex PCR, and the TCRdb table lists in-frame clones only, not all of them. The sample shows some 11,000 clones, around 64% of them seen only once. Sequenced material: uninvolved lung tissue not adjacent to the tumor. The receptor source for this set is a human donor with non-small cell lung cancer.

The CDR3 coding sequence is TGTGCCAGTAGCGCCGAGGGCACAGATACGCAGTATTTT. Amino acids: CASSAEGTDTQYF. The chain couples TRBV19 to TRBJ2-3, with D hard to call. V lost 6 bases, J lost 1 base, and 8 bases lay in between. Germline CDR1 and CDR2: LNHDA and SQIVND (reference sequence). CDR3 length: 13 residues. Full variable domain (missing parts from reference TRBV19 and TRBJ2-3): DGGITQSPKYLFRKEGQNVTLSCEQNLNHDAMYWYRQDPGQGLRLIYYSQIVNDFQKGDIAEGYSVSREKKESFPLTVTSAQKNPTAFYLCASSAEGTDTQYFGPGTRLTVL.

This clone is categorized as medium-sized. This chain links TRBV11-2 with TRBJ2-7; D call uncertain. From germline, CDR1 is SGHAT and CDR2 FQNNGV. The V gene lost 1 base and the J gene lost 3 bases, with 7 bases spanning the gap. This CDR3 comprises 13 residues. CDR3 bases: TGTGCCAGCAGCTTAGTTCAGGTCTACGAGCAGTACTTC. As protein: CASSLVQVYEQYF.

The chain combines TRBV18 with TRBJ2-6; D not resolved. This CDR3 is 17 amino acids long. Germline V gene data show CDR1 as KGHSH and CDR2 as LQKENI. Deletions cut 6 bases from V and 4 bases from J, with 19 bases between. CDR3 in amino acids: CASSPSLRTPGANVLTF. The CDR3, as DNA: TGTGCCAGCTCGCCCAGCCTCCGGACGCCCGGGGCCAACGTCCTGACTTTC.

The chain has TRBV6-1 and TRBJ2-1, with TRBD2 as a possible D gene (5 bases). Trimming shortened V by 2 bases and J by 3 bases, and 11 bases separated the two germline ends. The CDR3 is made up of 15 amino acids. Looked up from germline, CDR1 is MNHNS and CDR2 is SASEGT. CDR3 region: CASSERAGFYNEQFF. CDR3 nucleotide sequence: TGTGCCAGCAGTGAAAGGGCGGGTTTCTACAATGAGCAGTTCTTC.

The chain carries TRBV19 and TRBJ1-2; no clear D. Trimming stripped 3 bases from V and 0 bases from J, with 11 bases between. This CDR3 is 15 amino acids long. Germline CDR1 reads LNHDA; CDR2 reads SQIVND (reference sequence). The CDR3 reads CASSMATATNYGYTF. In nucleotides, the CDR3 is TGTGCCAGTAGTATGGCGACTGCTACTAACTATGGCTACACCTTC.

This clone showed up just once. The J gene is TRBJ2-3, the V gene TRBV2; 11 bases match TRBD2. Losses at the gene ends were 7 bases for V and 4 bases for J; bases not matched to a gene: 4. The CDR3 has 14 residues. Per germline, CDR1 SNHLY and CDR2 FYNNEI. The CDR3: CASKVAGGSDTQYF. CDR3 bases: TGTGCCAGCAAAGTAGCGGGGGGGTCAGATACGCAGTATTTT.

The CDR3 region is CASSLEVNTEAFF. CDR3 DNA: TGTGCCAGCAGCTTAGAAGTAAACACTGAAGCTTTCTTT. V and J are TRBV7-9 and TRBJ1-1; D is unresolved. Germline CDR1 reads SEHNR; CDR2 reads FQNEAQ (reference sequence). The CDR3 has 13 residues. V lost 1 base and J lost 2, with 5 bases in between.

In this sample, this clone turned up a few times. The J gene is TRBJ2-2, the V gene TRBV6-1; D is ambiguous. Germline V lookup: CDR1 MNHNS, CDR2 SASEGT. The germline V and J ends were trimmed by 8 bases and 4 bases, with 8 bases remaining between them. This CDR3 is 12 amino acids long. Here the CDR3 DNA reads TGTGCCAGCCTTTTCGGCACCGGGGAGCTGTTTTTT. Its translation: CASLFGTGELFF.

The V gene is TRBV7-9, the J gene TRBJ1-1; D unclear. The CDR3 runs to 14 residues. Per the germline V gene, CDR1 is SEHNR and CDR2 is FQNEAQ (reference sequence). V was trimmed by 1 base and J by 5 bases, leaving 11 bases between them. DNA for the CDR3: TGTGCCAGCAGCTTAGAAACAGCTAAGACTGAAGCTTTCTTT. Translated, it gives CASSLETAKTEAFF. The full variable domain, rest sourced from reference TRBV7-9 and TRBJ1-1, is DTGVSQNPRHKITKRGQNVTFRCDPISEHNRLYWYRQTLGQGPEFLTYFQNEAQLEKSRLLSDRFSAERPKGSFSTLEIQRTEQGDSAMYLCASSLETAKTEAFFGQGTRLTVV.

The chain carries TRBV18 and TRBJ2-7; perhaps TRBD2 as D (5 bases). The CDR3 is made up of 17 amino acids. The V gene lost 3 bases and the J gene lost 2 bases, with 20 bases spanning the gap. Germline V gene sequence: CDR1 KGHSH, CDR2 LQKENI. DNA for the CDR3: TGTGCCAGCTCACCCCCGCCCACCTGGACGGAGGCCTACGAGCAGTACTTC. Its translation: CASSPPPTWTEAYEQYF.